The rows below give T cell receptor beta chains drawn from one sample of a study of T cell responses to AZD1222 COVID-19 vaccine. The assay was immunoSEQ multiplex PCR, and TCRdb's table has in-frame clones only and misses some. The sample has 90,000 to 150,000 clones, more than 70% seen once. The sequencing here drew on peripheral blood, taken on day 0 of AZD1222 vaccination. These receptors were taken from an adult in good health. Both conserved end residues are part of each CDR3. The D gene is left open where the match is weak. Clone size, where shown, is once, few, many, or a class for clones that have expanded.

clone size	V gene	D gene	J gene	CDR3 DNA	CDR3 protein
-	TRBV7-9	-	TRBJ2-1	TGTGCCAGCAGCTCAAGGACGGGTCTCTACAATGAGCAGTTCTTC	CASSSRTGLYNEQFF
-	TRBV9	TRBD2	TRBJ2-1	TGTGCCAGCAGCGTTGCTAGCGGGGCCTACAATGAGCAGTTCTTC	CASSVASGAYNEQFF
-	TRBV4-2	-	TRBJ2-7	TGTGCCAGCAGCCAAGAAAGGGGGTCCTACGAGCAGTACTTC	CASSQERGSYEQYF
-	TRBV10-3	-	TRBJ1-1	TGTGCCATCAGTGAGGCCGTCGAGGGAAATGAAGCTTTCTTT	CAISEAVEGNEAFF
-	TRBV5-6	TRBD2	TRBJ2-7	TGTGCCAGCAGCAGGGGACTAGTAGTCACCTACGAGCAGTACTTC	CASSRGLVVTYEQYF
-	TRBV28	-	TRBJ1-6	TGTGCCAGCATCGGCGGGAACCATAATTCACCCCTCCACTTT	CASIGGNHNSPLHF
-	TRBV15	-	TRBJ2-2	TGTGCCACCACCACCGTGGGTGCAGGGACCGGGGAGCTGTTTTTT	CATTTVGAGTGELFF
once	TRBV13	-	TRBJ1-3	TGTGCCAGCAGCTTTGGAATCTCTGGAAACACCATATATTTT	CASSFGISGNTIYF
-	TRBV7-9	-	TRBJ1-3	TGTGCCAGCAGCAGGGAAGGGGTTGGAAACACCATATATTTT	CASSREGVGNTIYF
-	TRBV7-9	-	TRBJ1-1	TGTGCCAGCAGCTTACAGGAGAACACTGAAGCTTTCTTT	CASSLQENTEAFF
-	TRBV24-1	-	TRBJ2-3	TGTGCCACCAGTGATTTTGGGTCCACAGATACGCAGTATTTT	CATSDFGSTDTQYF
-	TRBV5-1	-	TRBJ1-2	TGCGCCAGCAGCCGGGGACAAGGATATGGCTACACCTTC	CASSRGQGYGYTF
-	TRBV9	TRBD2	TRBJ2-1	TGTGCCAGCAGCGAGGGACGGACTAGCGGGGGGTTCTACAATGAGCAGTTCTTC	CASSEGRTSGGFYNEQFF
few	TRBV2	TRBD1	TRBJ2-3	TGTGCCAGCAGTGAATGGACAGGGGACACAGATACGCAGTATTTT	CASSEWTGDTDTQYF
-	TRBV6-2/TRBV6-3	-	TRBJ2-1	TGTGCCAGCAGTTACGGTGGGGGTAGGGACAATGAGCAGTTCTTC	CASSYGGGRDNEQFF
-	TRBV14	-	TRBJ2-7	TGTGCCAGCAGCCAAGAGTTCAGTTCCTACGAGCAGTACTTC	CASSQEFSSYEQYF
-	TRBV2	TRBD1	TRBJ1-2	TGTGCCAGCAGTGAATTGGGACAGGAAGGCTACACCTTC	CASSELGQEGYTF
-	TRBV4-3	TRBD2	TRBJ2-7	TGCGCCAGCAGCCAAGACACCGGGGGGGACGAGCAGTACTTC	CASSQDTGGDEQYF
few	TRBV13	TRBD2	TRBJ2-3	TGTGCCAGCAGCTTACGGGCGGGGGGGCTGGTAGATACGCAGTATTTT	CASSLRAGGLVDTQYF
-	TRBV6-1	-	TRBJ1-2	TGTGCCAGCAGTGAAGCGAGGGGAACCTATGGCTACACCTTC	CASSEARGTYGYTF
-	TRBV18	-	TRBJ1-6	TGTGCCAGCTCACCGCTACCGCCGGCGGACACCCTATCACCCCTCCACTTT	CASSPLPPADTLSPLHF
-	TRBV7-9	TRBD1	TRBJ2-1	TGTGCCAGCAGCTCGACCATAGGACAGGGGGGAAGCTCCTACAATGAGCAGTTCTTC	CASSSTIGQGGSSYNEQFF
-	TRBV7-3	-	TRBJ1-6	TGTGCCAGCAGTTTAGACAGCGGAGAATCACCCCTCCACTTT	CASSLDSGESPLHF
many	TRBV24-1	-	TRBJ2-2	TGTGCCACCAGCGGGAATTGGGACACCGGGGAGCTGTTTTTT	CATSGNWDTGELFF
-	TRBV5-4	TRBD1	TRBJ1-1	TGTGCCAGCAGCGGTCACAGGGGGGGATGGACTGAAGCTTTCTTT	CASSGHRGGWTEAFF
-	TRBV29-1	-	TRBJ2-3	TGCAGCGTTGTTGAGGGGGGGGCGATAGATACGCAGTATTTT	CSVVEGGAIDTQYF
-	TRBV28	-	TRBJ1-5	TGTGCCAGCCTAGGGGGGGTGAGCAATCAGCCCCAGCATTTT	CASLGGVSNQPQHF
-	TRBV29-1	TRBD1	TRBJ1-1	TGCAGCGTTGAGGGAGCAGGGGGGTGGAACACTGAAGCTTTCTTT	CSVEGAGGWNTEAFF
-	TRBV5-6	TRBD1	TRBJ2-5	TGTGCCAGCAGTGAGGGGGCGGAGGAGACCCAGTACTTC	CASSEGAEETQYF
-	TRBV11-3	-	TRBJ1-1	TGTGCCAGCAGCTTAGACGGGCAGATGAACACTGAAGCTTTCTTT	CASSLDGQMNTEAFF
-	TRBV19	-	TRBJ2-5	TGTGCCAGTAGGCCAGTAAACCAAGAGACCCAGTACTTC	CASRPVNQETQYF
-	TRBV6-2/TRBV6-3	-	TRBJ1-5	TGTGCCAGCAGTTACGACGGACTGAGCAATCAGCCCCAGCATTTT	CASSYDGLSNQPQHF
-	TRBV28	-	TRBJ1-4	TGTGCCAGCAGTTTCACAGGGTCTTATAATGAAAAACTGTTTTTT	CASSFTGSYNEKLFF
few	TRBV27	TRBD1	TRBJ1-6	TGTGCCAGCAGTTCTCTACTAGGGCAGGGGGAATCACCCCTCCACTTT	CASSSLLGQGESPLHF
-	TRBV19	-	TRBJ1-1	TGTGCCAGTACCTCCGCCAGGGGCGGCACTGAAGCTTTCTTT	CASTSARGGTEAFF
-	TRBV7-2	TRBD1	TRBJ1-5	TGTGCCAGCAGCTTAACCTCCCCCGCAGGGGGACAGCCCCAGCATTTT	CASSLTSPAGGQPQHF
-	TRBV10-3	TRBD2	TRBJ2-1	TGTGCCATCAGTGAGTCAGGCGGGGGGGCCTACAATGAGCAGTTCTTC	CAISESGGGAYNEQFF
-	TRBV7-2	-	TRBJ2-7	TGTGCCAGCAGCTTCCAGGACGGGCCGTACGAGCAGTACTTC	CASSFQDGPYEQYF
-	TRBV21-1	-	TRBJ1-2	TGTGCCAGCAGCAAAGAGGTCAGGGTACATGGCTACACCTTC	CASSKEVRVHGYTF
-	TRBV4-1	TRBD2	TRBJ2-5	TGCGCCAGCAGCCAACCGGGACTAGCGGGGGGGGAGACCCAGTACTTC	CASSQPGLAGGETQYF
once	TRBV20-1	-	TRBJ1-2	TGCAGTGCCAATCCTGGCTACACCTTC	CSANPGYTF
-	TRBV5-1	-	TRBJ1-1	TGCGCCAGCGGCCCCCAGGGCGGCACTGAAGCTTTCTTT	CASGPQGGTEAFF
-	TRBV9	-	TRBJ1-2	TGTGCCAGCAGCCGAGGTAATGACTATGGCTACACCTTC	CASSRGNDYGYTF
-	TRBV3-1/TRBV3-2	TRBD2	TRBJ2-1	TGTGCCAGCAGCCAAGCCCCAGCGGGGGGTCAGGAGCAGTTCTTC	CASSQAPAGGQEQFF
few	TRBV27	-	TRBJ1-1	TGTGCCAGCAGTCCCAGGGAGGGCACTGAAGCTTTCTTT	CASSPREGTEAFF
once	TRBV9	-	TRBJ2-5	TGTGCCAGCAGCGTCACGCTAGCAACGGAGACCCAGTACTTC	CASSVTLATETQYF
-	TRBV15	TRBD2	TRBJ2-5	TGTGCCACCAGCAGAGAGTTAGTGGCGGGGGGGAAAGAGACCCAGTACTTC	CATSRELVAGGKETQYF
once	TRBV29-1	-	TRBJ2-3	TGCAGCGTGGGAAATGGGGGCCTAAGCACAGATACGCAGTATTTT	CSVGNGGLSTDTQYF